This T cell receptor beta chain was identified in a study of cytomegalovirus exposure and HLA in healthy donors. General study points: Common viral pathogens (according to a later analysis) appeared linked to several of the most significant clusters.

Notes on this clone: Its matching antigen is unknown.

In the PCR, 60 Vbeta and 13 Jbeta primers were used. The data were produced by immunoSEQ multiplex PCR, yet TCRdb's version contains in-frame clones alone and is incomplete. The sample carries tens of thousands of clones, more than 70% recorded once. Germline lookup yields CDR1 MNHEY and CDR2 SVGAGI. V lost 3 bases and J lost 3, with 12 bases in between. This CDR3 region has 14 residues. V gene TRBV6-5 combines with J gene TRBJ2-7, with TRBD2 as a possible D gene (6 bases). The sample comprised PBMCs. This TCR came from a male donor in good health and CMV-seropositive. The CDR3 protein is CASSYGGVDYEQYF. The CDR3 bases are TGTGCCAGCAGTTATGGCGGGGTTGACTACGAGCAGTACTTC.